Shown below are 29 T cell receptor beta chains from a single sample sequenced in a study of T-cell memory formation after mild COVID-19 (dated by TCRdb to about 2021). Library creation used 5' RACE. The instrument was an Illumina NovaSeq 6000. In-frame beta chains were kept once TCRdb had trimmed the public reads at Q25 with fastp and called clones with MiXCR. Rows merge per CDR3 protein into single entries with the most common DNA and genes. The sample includes approximately 300,000 distinct CDR3 sequences, with 15% observed a single time. The biggest ten clones account for roughly 22% of the sample. The material sequenced was PBMCs or a T cell subset sorted from them (not recorded which). These receptors were taken from a man between 18 and 29 years old who had mild COVID-19 (a few samples of this study predate the infection). The sample titles of this study are shuffled in the database, so cell type and time point are left out; the donor was told from shared clones.

Turning to this clonotype: A read error may account for a junction end that differs from germline. This chain's CDR3 is CASSLGKGATEAFF. The CDR3 DNA is TGTGCCAGCAGCTTAGGGAAGGGGGCTACTGAAGCCTTCTTT. The chain recombines TRBV7-2 with TRBJ1-1, with 7 bases aligning to TRBD1. CDR1 and CDR2 (germline): SGHTA, FQGNSA. This CDR3 comprises 14 residues. The full variable domain, rest sourced from reference TRBV7-2 and TRBJ1-1, is GAGVSQSPSNKVTEKGKDVELRCDPISGHTALYWYRQSLGQGLEFLIYFQGNSAPDKSGLPSDRFSAERTGGSVSTLTIQRTQQEDSAVYLCASSLGKGATEAFFGQGTRLTVV.

The chain joins TRBV7-2 to TRBJ2-7; a weak D match, TRBD1 (5 bases). The V and J ends lost 5 bases and 6 bases respectively, with 14 bases between them. The CDR3 spans 13 residues. CDR1 and CDR2 (germline): SGHTA, FQGNSA. CDR3 DNA: TGTGCCAGCAGCCAAACCCAGGACACCGAGCAGTACGTC. Translating gives CASSQTQDTEQYV.

The genes are TRBV28 and TRBJ1-1; TRBD1 aligns across 12 bases. The V segment lost 2 bases and the J segment 4 bases; nucleotides outside the gene matches: 11. The CDR3 runs 18 residues. Per germline, CDR1 MDHEN and CDR2 SYDVKM. The CDR3 region is CASSLLTGTGGGGTEAFF. The DNA for the CDR3 is TGTGCCAGCAGTTTACTCACCGGGACAGGGGGCGGGGGCACTGAAGCTTTCTTT. Using reference TRBV28 and TRBJ1-1 for the parts outside the CDR3, the full variable domain is DVKVTQSSRYLVKRTGEKVFLECVQDMDHENMFWYRQDPGLGLRLIYFSYDVKMKEKGDIPEGYSVSREKKERFSLILESASTNQTSMYLCASSLLTGTGGGGTEAFFGQGTRLTVV.

The chain employs TRBV5-1 and TRBJ2-7, with D uncertain. V lost 0 bases to trimming and J lost 2 bases, with 12 bases between them. Germline CDR1 reads SGHRS; CDR2 reads YFSETQ. The CDR3 has 15 residues. The chain's CDR3 is CASSLGSDLTYEQYF. For the CDR3, the DNA is TGCGCCAGCAGCTTGGGTTCCGACCTAACCTACGAGCAGTACTTC.

V usage is TRBV5-1 and J usage is TRBJ2-3, with a weak D call TRBD1 (5 bases). Germline V CDR1 and CDR2: SGHRS, YFSETQ. The CDR3 loop spans 17 amino acids. Trimming took off 3 bases at V and 0 bases at J, with 17 bases between the two ends. CDR3 loop: CASSSAPTDYSTDTQYF. CDR3 bases: TGCGCCAGCAGCTCTGCGCCGACAGATTATAGCACAGATACGCAGTATTTT.

This chain uses TRBV7-2 with TRBJ2-2; the D gene is possibly TRBD2 (5 bases). V was clipped by 5 bases and J by 1 base, with 14 bases between them. There are 16 residues in the CDR3. CDR1 SGHTA and CDR2 FQGNSA come from the germline V gene. DNA of the CDR3: TGTGCCAGCAGCGCCGGGCGAGGGATGAACACCGGGGAGCTGTTTTTT. Its protein is CASSAGRGMNTGELFF.

V and J are TRBV7-2 and TRBJ2-3, with D perhaps assigned TRBD1 or TRBD2 (5 bases each). Trimming removed 4 bases from V and 5 bases from J, with 10 bases in between. The CDR3 length is 13 residues. Germline assignment: CDR1 SGHTA and CDR2 FQGNSA. As DNA, the CDR3 is TGTGCCAGCAGCTGGGCAGGGAGAGATACGCAGTATTTT. Residues: CASSWAGRDTQYF.

J is TRBJ2-7 and V is TRBV10-2; the D is unclear. Germline V CDR1 and CDR2: WSHSY, SAAADI. The CDR3 consists of 14 residues. Between the trimmed V and J ends, which lost 2 bases and 3 bases, there was a span of 11 bases. CDR3 protein: CASSEPRYHYEQYV. In DNA, the CDR3 is TGCGCCAGCAGTGAGCCACGGTACCACTACGAGCAGTACGTC.

This chain uses TRBV2 with TRBJ2-1; 9 bases agree with TRBD1. CDR3 length equals 15 residues. Trimming at V came to 1 base and at J to 7 bases, leaving 5 bases not matched to a gene. CDR1 and CDR2 from the germline V gene are SNHLY and FYNNEI. CDR3 nucleotides: TGTGCCAGCAGTGAAGTACAGGGGGCTGGAAATGAGCAGTTCTTC. Translated: CASSEVQGAGNEQFF.

This clonotype was found a few times. The CDR3 protein is CAISDPSAGVLETQYF. The CDR3 DNA sequence: TGTGCCATCAGTGATCCTTCAGCGGGGGTTTTAGAGACCCAGTACTTC. J is TRBJ2-5 and V is TRBV10-3, with 8 nucleotides matching TRBD2. V lost 3 bases to trimming and J lost 4 bases; unmatched junction nucleotides: 10. This CDR3 spans 16 amino acids. The V gene's germline CDR1 is ENHRY and CDR2 SYGVKD.

This clonotype showed up just a few times. The chain carries TRBV28 and TRBJ1-1, with D hard to call. This CDR3 region has 11 residues. In germline, CDR1 is MDHEN, CDR2 SYDVKM. Trimming pared 5 bases from V and 4 bases from J, leaving 5 bases between. The CDR3 coding sequence is TGTGCCAGCAGTGTTAGCACTGAAGCTTTCTTT. Translated: CASSVSTEAFF.

The V gene is TRBV6-5, the J gene TRBJ2-1; D perhaps matches TRBD2 (6 bases). There are 13 residues in the CDR3. Trimming cost V 5 bases and J 7 bases, with 12 bases left between them. Germline-derived CDR1 and CDR2 are MNHEY and SVGAGI. CDR3 DNA: TGTGCCAGCAGTAGACTAGGGAGAAATGAGCAGTTCTTC. This gives the protein CASSRLGRNEQFF.

This clonotype was seen a handful of times. The gene calls are TRBV7-2 and TRBJ1-5; 8 nucleotides agree with TRBD1. V dropped 5 bases and J dropped 8; count of bases not matched to a gene: 8. The CDR3 contains 14 residues. Looked up from germline, CDR1 is SGHTA and CDR2 is FQGNSA. For the CDR3, the DNA is TGTGCCAGCAGCGCCCCAGGGGGCTCTGAGCCCCAGCATTTT. Protein sequence: CASSAPGGSEPQHF.

This clonotype has just a few counts. The chain recombines TRBV4-2 with TRBJ2-3; the D gene is possibly TRBD1 (5 bases). Germline V gene sequence: CDR1 LGHNA, CDR2 YNFKEQ. With 2 bases removed from V and 4 bases from J, the gap between germline ends came to 10 bases. The CDR3 loop spans 14 amino acids. The CDR3 DNA is TGTGCCAGCAGCCAACCGCAGGGCCCAGATACGCAGTATTTT. Protein: CASSQPQGPDTQYF.

In its sample, this clonotype was seen a few times. This chain uses TRBV6-4 with TRBJ1-1; D is unclear. Trimming shortened V by 6 bases and J by 0 bases, and 11 bases separated the two germline ends. The CDR3 loop spans 14 amino acids. CDR1 is MRHNA, CDR2 SNTAGT, per germline. CDR3 protein: CASSQRTVNTEAFF. For the CDR3, the DNA is TGTGCCAGCAGCCAAAGGACGGTGAACACTGAAGCTTTCTTT.

The chain is built from TRBV4-1 and TRBJ1-2, with D perhaps TRBD1 (5 bases). Germline values: CDR1 MGHRA, CDR2 YSYEKL. The V end lost 0 bases, the J end lost 6 bases, and 8 bases lay between the germline ends. The CDR3 length is 13 residues. CDR3 protein: CASSQEGVHGYTF. In nucleotides, the CDR3 is TGCGCCAGCAGCCAAGAAGGGGTGCATGGCTACACCTTC.

The chain is built from TRBV29-1 and TRBJ2-5; 7 bases are shared with TRBD2. Per germline, CDR1 SQVTM and CDR2 ANQGSEA. This CDR3 has 14 residues. The V and J ends lost 4 bases and 0 bases, in that order; junction bases with no gene match: 5. In nucleotides, the CDR3 is TGCAGCGTTGTAGCGAGCGGGAACCAAGAGACCCAGTACTTC. It yields the protein CSVVASGNQETQYF.

This clonotype occurred many times. V is TRBV7-2 and J is TRBJ2-2; 9 bases are a match to TRBD1. The CDR3 consists of 15 residues. The J segment lost 4 bases and the V segment lost 4 bases, leaving 4 bases of the junction unmatched. The V gene's germline CDR1 is SGHTA and CDR2 FQGNSA. This CDR3 is CASSYGTGTTGELFF. Here the CDR3 DNA reads TGTGCCAGCAGCTACGGGACAGGGACCACCGGGGAGCTGTTTTTT.

This clonotype was detected a few times. This CDR3 is CASSPKTGTSGGATQYF. In nucleotides, the CDR3 is TGTGCCAGCAGCCCAAAAACTGGGACTAGCGGGGGGGCCACGCAGTATTTT. This chain joins TRBV3-1 and TRBJ2-3; 16 bases fit TRBD2. Germline V gives CDR1 LGHDT, CDR2 YNNKEL (reference sequence). The CDR3 totals 17 residues. The junction had 10 bases not matched to a gene; V was cut back by 4 bases and J by 9 bases.

The chain employs TRBV25-1 and TRBJ2-5, with 8 positions matching TRBD1. Germline CDR1 reads MGHDK; CDR2 reads SYGVNS. J was trimmed by 3 bases and V by 7 bases; bases with no gene match: 4. The CDR3 extends over 13 amino acids. The CDR3 sequence is CASTEDREETQYF. The CDR3 region has the DNA TGTGCCAGCACTGAGGACAGGGAAGAGACCCAGTACTTC.

This clonotype was observed a few times. CDR3 coding DNA: TGTGCCAAAGGGGTCCCCCTCGCCGGGGAGCTGTTTTTT. Translating it yields CAKGVPLAGELFF. The V gene is TRBV2, the J gene TRBJ2-2, with D possibly being TRBD1 (5 bases). V dropped 10 bases and J dropped 6 bases, with 15 bases sitting between them. Looked up from germline, CDR1 is SNHLY and CDR2 is FYNNEI. The CDR3 is 13 residues long.

This sequence joins TRBV7-6 and TRBJ2-7; D gene uncertain. The V and J ends lost 4 bases and 5 bases respectively, with 15 bases between them. CDR3 length: 14 residues. The germline V gene encodes CDR1 SGHVS and CDR2 FNYEAQ. CDR3 nucleotide sequence: TGTGCCAGCAGCTACCGCATTGAAGGCGACGAGCAGTACTTC. It yields the protein CASSYRIEGDEQYF. The full variable domain, in which reference TRBV7-6 and TRBJ2-7 provide the parts outside the CDR3, is GAGVSQSPRYKVTKRGQDVALRCDPISGHVSLYWYRQALGQGPEFLTYFNYEAQQDKSGLPNDRFSAERPEGSISTLTIQRTEQRDSAMYRCASSYRIEGDEQYFGPGTRLTVT.

The chain joins TRBV12-3 or TRBV12-4 to TRBJ2-5; D is undetermined. Trimming shortened V by 5 bases and J by 1 base, and 11 bases separated the two germline ends. The CDR3 sequence is 14 residues long. CDR3 nucleotides: TGTGCCAGCAGTCCCCCGGGCAGCCAAGAGACCCAGTACTTC. This encodes CASSPPGSQETQYF.

This clonotype was seen ten or more times. The V and J genes are TRBV5-1 and TRBJ2-1, with 12 bases that match TRBD2. J gave up 7 bases and V 2 bases, and 10 bases lay outside the gene matches. Per germline, CDR1 SGHRS and CDR2 YFSETQ. CDR3 size: 17 residues. The CDR3 is CASSLVTSGGNANEQFF. The CDR3 DNA is TGCGCCAGCAGCTTAGTGACTAGCGGGGGAAACGCAAATGAGCAGTTCTTC.

This clonotype has ten or more counts. This sequence joins TRBV27 and TRBJ1-2; tentative D call: TRBD1 (5 bases). Germline assignment: CDR1 MNHEY and CDR2 SMNVEV (reference sequence). This CDR3 contains 13 residues. The germline V and J ends were trimmed by 4 bases and 3 bases, with 9 bases remaining between them. The CDR3, as DNA: TGTGCCAGCAGTTCGGTCAGGGACTATGGCTACACCTTC. Its protein is CASSSVRDYGYTF.

This clonotype has more than one count but fewer than ten. This chain links TRBV28 with TRBJ1-3, with D unclear. The germline V gene has CDR1 MDHEN and CDR2 SYDVKM. The CDR3 has 16 residues. Trimming removed 0 bases from V and 0 bases from J, with 9 bases in between. CDR3 protein: CASSLWGVSSGNTIYF. CDR3 coding DNA: TGTGCCAGCAGTTTATGGGGCGTGAGCTCTGGAAACACCATATATTTT.

The chain joins TRBV7-6 to TRBJ2-3; D uncertain. Germline CDR1 SGHVS, CDR2 FNYEAQ. CDR3 size: 15 residues. V lost 2 bases and J lost 2, with 11 bases in between. The CDR3 sequence is CASSLFTDFTDTQYF. Here the CDR3 DNA reads TGTGCCAGCAGCTTATTTACCGATTTCACAGATACGCAGTATTTT.

The chain carries TRBV12-3 or TRBV12-4 and TRBJ1-3; D is unclear. The CDR3 is 16 residues long. V was cut by 3 bases and J by 0 bases, with 12 bases left in between. CDR3: CASSLGTPSSGNTIYF. CDR3 coding DNA: TGTGCCAGCAGTTTGGGTACCCCCAGCTCTGGAAACACCATATATTTT.

The chain has TRBV2 and TRBJ2-4; D is ambiguous. V gave up 8 bases and J gave up 7 bases, with 9 bases separating them. This CDR3 has 11 amino acids. The germline CDR1 and CDR2 sequences are SNHLY and FYNNEI. In DNA form, the CDR3 reads TGTGCCAGCCAGGTTACGAACATTCAGTACTTC. Translation: CASQVTNIQYF. The whole variable domain, remainder taken from reference TRBV2 and TRBJ2-4, is EPEVTQTPSHQVTQMGQEVILRCVPISNHLYFYWYRQILGQKVEFLVSFYNNEISEKSEIFDDQFSVERPDGSNFTLKIRSTKLEDSAMYFCASQVTNIQYFGAGTRLSVL.